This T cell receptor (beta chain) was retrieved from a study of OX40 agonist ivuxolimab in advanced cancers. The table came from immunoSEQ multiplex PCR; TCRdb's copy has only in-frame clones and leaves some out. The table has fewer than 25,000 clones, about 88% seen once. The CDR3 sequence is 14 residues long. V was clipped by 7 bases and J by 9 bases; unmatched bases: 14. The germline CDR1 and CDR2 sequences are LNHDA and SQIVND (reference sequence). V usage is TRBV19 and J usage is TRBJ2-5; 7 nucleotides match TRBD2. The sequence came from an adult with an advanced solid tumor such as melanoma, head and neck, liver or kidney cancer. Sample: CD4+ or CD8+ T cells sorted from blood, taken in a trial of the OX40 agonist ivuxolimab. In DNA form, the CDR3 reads TGTGCCAGTAAAATAACGGGAGGTAGCCATCCCCAGTACTTC. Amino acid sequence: CASKITGGSHPQYF.